A selection of T cell receptor beta chains follows, all from one sample in a study of T-cell reconstitution after alpha-beta-depleted transplantation in children. Each CDR3 protein is one row after TCRdb ran MiXCR on the PCR reads. This sample has roughly 74,000 distinct CDR3 sequences, with around a sixth found just once. The sample consisted of PBMCs, mostly from graft donor cells, taken 360 days after TCRalphabeta/CD19-depleted stem cell transplant. Receptors originate from a male patient between 2 and 10 years old who had a stem cell transplant for acute lymphoblastic leukemia, so the T cells may come from the graft donor. Both conserved end residues are trimmed from each CDR3.

J: TRBJ2-3
V: TRBV6-5
CDR3: ASSYAGRSADTQY

J: TRBJ2-7
V: TRBV28
CDR3: ACSGPGTYEQY

J: TRBJ2-7
V: TRBV7-8
CDR3: ASSFTGTRGPYEQY

J: TRBJ2-1
V: TRBV10-1
CDR3: ASRNSGGDEQF

J: TRBJ2-5
V: TRBV24-1
CDR3: ATSRSPQETQY

J: TRBJ2-1
V: TRBV7-9
CDR3: ASSLDRGRDEQF

J: TRBJ2-2
V: TRBV27
CDR3: ASSSLAGLNTGELF

J: TRBJ2-3
V: TRBV29-1
CDR3: SVELLGAGDTQY

J: TRBJ2-1
V: TRBV7-8
CDR3: ASSKGLAGTLDNEQF

J: TRBJ2-2
V: TRBV18
CDR3: ASSPGRPGTGELF

J: TRBJ2-5
V: TRBV25-1
CDR3: ASSEGDYQETQY

J: TRBJ2-2
V: TRBV12-3/TRBV12-4
CDR3: ASSRGRGRERNTGELF

J: TRBJ2-5
V: TRBV7-9
CDR3: ASSNSDVRQETQY

J: TRBJ1-1
V: TRBV20-1
CDR3: SASRDTYTEAF

J: TRBJ2-5
V: TRBV20-1
CDR3: SARSKGGREGLETQY

J: TRBJ2-3
V: TRBV29-1
CDR3: SVRVGGGGTQY

J: TRBJ1-1
V: TRBV12-3/TRBV12-4
CDR3: ASSFHHTEAF

J: TRBJ2-1
V: TRBV10-1
CDR3: ASSGTGPSSYNEQF

J: TRBJ2-5
V: TRBV7-9
CDR3: ASSLASGNAQY

J: TRBJ2-1
V: TRBV24-1
CDR3: ATSGTGDYEQF

J: TRBJ1-5
V: TRBV12-3/TRBV12-4
CDR3: ASSLHQPQH

J: TRBJ2-7
V: TRBV28
CDR3: ASSLSGKYYEQY

J: TRBJ2-1
V: TRBV7-7
CDR3: ASSPSRPGSNNEQF

J: TRBJ2-2
V: TRBV7-2
CDR3: ASSLGTRASGAGELF

J: TRBJ1-2
V: TRBV6-1
CDR3: ASSELFLKMGYT

J: TRBJ2-3
V: TRBV20-1
CDR3: SARELAPFTDTQY

J: TRBJ2-3
V: TRBV27
CDR3: ASSALVAGPHTDTQY

J: TRBJ2-7
V: TRBV7-8
CDR3: ASSWVARLAGYEQY

J: TRBJ2-7
V: TRBV11-2
CDR3: ASSIHLYSYEQY

J: TRBJ1-2
V: TRBV4-2
CDR3: ASSQDREGNYGYT

J: TRBJ2-1
V: TRBV3-1
CDR3: ASSQGARYNEQF

J: TRBJ1-4
V: TRBV4-1
CDR3: ASSRTGLNEKLF

J: TRBJ2-7
V: TRBV10-2
CDR3: ASSESTLGPTLGYEQY

J: TRBJ1-2
V: TRBV6-5
CDR3: ASSYRGQIYGYT

J: TRBJ2-7
V: TRBV7-2
CDR3: ASSLGAGGAAEQY

J: TRBJ2-5
V: TRBV10-3
CDR3: AISEQRQVREETQY

J: TRBJ2-7
V: TRBV10-3
CDR3: AISGGPPGTDSYEQY

J: TRBJ2-1
V: TRBV12-3/TRBV12-4
CDR3: ASSESVSYNEQF

J: TRBJ2-5
V: TRBV12-3/TRBV12-4
CDR3: ASNRLAGGQETQY

J: TRBJ2-7
V: TRBV3-1
CDR3: ASSRDRYEQY

J: TRBJ1-6
V: TRBV2
CDR3: ASSGSRPNSPLH

J: TRBJ2-1
V: TRBV19
CDR3: ASSIVWGGSGNEQF

J: TRBJ2-7
V: TRBV5-1
CDR3: ASQLLAGSYEQY

J: TRBJ1-1
V: TRBV6-5
CDR3: ASSYATGNTEAF

J: TRBJ2-1
V: TRBV7-9
CDR3: ASSSGTGTYNEQF

J: TRBJ2-1
V: TRBV4-1
CDR3: ASSQEGNEQF

J: TRBJ1-1
V: TRBV27
CDR3: ASSLRAPEAF

J: TRBJ1-1
V: TRBV5-1
CDR3: ASSFWDLDTEAF

J: TRBJ1-1
V: TRBV25-1
CDR3: ASSRVAEAF

J: TRBJ2-7
V: TRBV7-7
CDR3: ASSLGSGSSYEQY

J: TRBJ2-7
V: TRBV27
CDR3: ASSFGTGPTYEQY

J: TRBJ2-5
V: TRBV12-3/TRBV12-4
CDR3: ASSWTSGGQETQY

J: TRBJ2-7
V: TRBV20-1
CDR3: SAREGAGGMYEQY

J: TRBJ1-3
V: TRBV10-2
CDR3: ASSEGNSGNTIY

J: TRBJ2-1
V: TRBV7-8
CDR3: ASSLGFVSYNEQF